This TCR beta chain derives from a study of blood T cells in healthy people across ages. Per the germline V gene, CDR1 is MNHEY and CDR2 is SVGEGT. The CDR3 has 16 amino acids. V gave up 0 bases and J gave up 3 bases, with 12 bases separating them. The use of a sample-barcoded 5' primer and a J-beta primer mix characterized a second PCR of roughly 6 to 11 cycles. A template-switch adaptor that had 12 random nucleotides put a tag on each cDNA molecule. MiXCR, applied by TCRdb to the 5' RACE reads, yields one record per CDR3 protein. The sample lists roughly 2 million distinct CDR3 sequences; just under 50% were seen once.

The J gene is TRBJ2-4, the V gene TRBV6-2 or TRBV6-3, with D possibly being TRBD2 (6 bases). Sequencing was performed on blood. This receptor was obtained from a woman aged 40 to 49 in good health. The DNA of the CDR3 is TGTGCCAGCAGTTACTCGGGGGGAGAGGACAAAAACATTCAGTACTTC. Amino acids: CASSYSGGEDKNIQYF.